This T cell receptor beta chain stems from a study of T-cell reconstitution after alpha-beta-depleted transplantation in children. TCRbeta library preparation incorporated unique molecular identifiers. Each CDR3 protein is one row after TCRdb ran MiXCR on the PCR reads. The sample carries 450,000 to 500,000 distinct CDR3 sequences, roughly an eighth recorded once. The CDR3 contains 17 residues. Deletions cut 0 bases from V and 1 base from J, with 15 bases between. Germline CDR1 reads SGHRS; CDR2 reads YFSETQ. The chain joins TRBV5-1 to TRBJ2-3, with D maybe TRBD2 (5 bases). The origin of this receptor is a human donor who donated a stem cell graft to a child with combined immunodeficiency. This specimen consisted of PBMCs from the stem cell graft donor, obtained from the stem cell graft. CDR3 in amino acids: CASSLVTSHARTDTQYF. The CDR3 nucleotides read TGCGCCAGCAGCTTGGTAACTAGTCATGCTCGCACAGATACGCAGTATTTT.